This TCR beta chain was profiled in a study of blood T cell repertoires in COVID-19. V lost 10 bases and J lost 0; bases outside the gene matches: 8. Germline-derived CDR1 and CDR2 are SNHLY and FYNNEI. The CDR3 totals 14 residues. Authors' processing steps: Nucleated cell counts were estimated from reference gene primer amplification. The protocol was immunoSEQ multiplex PCR, while the TCRdb copy is restricted to in-frame clones and leaves out a portion. V and J calls and clone size are as listed in that table; D and trimming were resolved from the DNA. The table includes tens of thousands of clones, about nine tenths detected once.

The sequence derives from a human donor in a cohort sampled during active COVID-19. The chain links TRBV2 to TRBJ2-5; the match to TRBD2 covers 7 bases. Sequenced input: peripheral blood. The CDR3 DNA follows: TGTGCCACCATCCCCGGGACTAACCAAGAGACCCAGTACTTC. Its translation: CATIPGTNQETQYF. The full variable domain, with the rest looked up from reference TRBV2 and TRBJ2-5, is EPEVTQTPSHQVTQMGQEVILRCVPISNHLYFYWYRQILGQKVEFLVSFYNNEISEKSEIFDDQFSVERPDGSNFTLKIRSTKLEDSAMYFCATIPGTNQETQYFGPGTRLLVL.